These 26 T cell receptor beta chains share one sample of origin, sequenced in a study of blood T cell repertoires in COVID-19. Sequenced by immunoSEQ multiplex PCR; TCRdb stores in-frame clones only, minus some. Of 200,000 to 250,000 clones listed, about 90% were seen once; the top ten hold roughly 3.7%. Sequenced material: PBMCs or T cells enriched from blood (not recorded which). These receptors were taken from a woman between 25 and 40 years old who had been exposed to COVID-19.

The rearrangement joins TRBV5-1 to TRBJ1-3; D may be TRBD1 (5 bases). V was cut by 1 base and J by 0 bases, with 14 bases left in between. The CDR3 is made up of 17 amino acids. Germline CDR1 and CDR2: SGHRS and YFSETQ. The CDR3 DNA sequence: TGCGCCAGCAGCTTGTCTACGGGGAGGGGCTCTGGAAACACCATATATTTT. This codes for CASSLSTGRGSGNTIYF. Full variable domain (outside the CDR3, taken from reference TRBV5-1 and TRBJ1-3): KAGVTQTPRYLIKTRGQQVTLSCSPISGHRSVSWYQQTPGQGLQFLFEYFSETQRNKGNFPGRFSGRQFSNSRSEMNVSTLELGDSALYLCASSLSTGRGSGNTIYFGEGSWLTVV.

The rearrangement links TRBV5-4 to TRBJ2-7; tentative D call: TRBD1 (6 bases). Germline V gene sequence: CDR1 SGHNT, CDR2 YYREEE (reference sequence). Trimming took 4 bases from V and 4 from J, leaving 18 bases between them. CDR3 length equals 15 residues. CDR3 coding DNA: TGTGCCAGCAGCCTACAGACAGACAGGTTATACGAGCAGTACTTC. It codes for CASSLQTDRLYEQYF.

CDR3 residues: CASGLDEGSSYGYTF. CDR3 nucleotide sequence: TGTGCTAGTGGTTTGGATGAAGGGAGCAGCTATGGCTACACCTTC. The chain links TRBV12-5 to TRBJ1-2, with D unclear. V lost 1 base and J lost 4, with 13 bases in between. The CDR3 covers 15 residues. Germline V gene sequence: CDR1 LGHNT, CDR2 FRNRAP.

The CDR3 sequence: CASSEGAGKETQYF. CDR3 nucleotides: TGCGCCAGCAGCGAAGGGGCAGGGAAAGAGACCCAGTACTTC. The V gene is TRBV5-1, the J gene TRBJ2-5, with D possibly matching TRBD1 (5 bases). The CDR3 contains 14 residues. The V end lost 4 bases, the J end lost 3 bases, and 13 bases lay between the germline ends. Germline CDR1 SGHRS, CDR2 YFSETQ.

The chain is built from TRBV29-1 and TRBJ1-2; possible D gene TRBD1, 5 bases. The CDR3 runs 14 residues. Germline lookup yields CDR1 SQVTM and CDR2 ANQGSEA. The V gene lost 4 bases and the J gene lost 3 bases, with 15 bases spanning the gap. DNA of the CDR3: TGCAGCGTTGGTGGGCAGGGTAGGGACTATGGCTACACCTTC. Residues: CSVGGQGRDYGYTF.

The gene calls are TRBV10-3 and TRBJ2-1, with TRBD1 as a possible D gene (6 bases). Germline-derived CDR1 and CDR2 are ENHRY and SYGVKD. V was shortened by 0 bases and J by 8 bases, with 17 bases between the two germline ends. The CDR3 contains 16 residues. The CDR3 DNA sequence: TGTGCCATCAGTGAGTCGAGTGGGGGCGCACAGGATGAGCAGTTCTTC. It is translated as CAISESSGGAQDEQFF.

The rearrangement uses TRBV19 and TRBJ2-1, with 7 bases fitting TRBD2. V gave up 4 bases and J gave up 8 bases; unmatched junction bases: 17. CDR1 and CDR2 (germline): LNHDA, SQIVND (reference sequence). The CDR3 length is 17 residues. The CDR3 sequence is CASSSWSGPTSGDEQFF. The DNA for the CDR3 is TGTGCCAGTAGTAGCTGGAGCGGGCCCACCAGCGGGGATGAGCAGTTCTTC.

The sample holds a few counts of this clone. The chain employs TRBV2 and TRBJ1-2; 9 bases fit TRBD1. The CDR3 is 14 amino acids. Looked up from germline, CDR1 is SNHLY and CDR2 is FYNNEI. V lost 6 bases, J lost 2 bases, and 4 bases stayed unmatched. In DNA form, the CDR3 reads TGTGCCAGCAGAGTAGGGACAGGGAACTATGGCTACACCTTC. Translation gives CASRVGTGNYGYTF.

CDR3 in DNA: TGTGCTAGTGGCGACTCCTCGGAGACTGAAGCTTTCTTT. Amino acids: CASGDSSETEAFF. The chain has TRBV12-5 and TRBJ1-1; D ambiguous. Deletions cut 6 bases from V and 5 bases from J, with 13 bases between. Germline CDR1 reads LGHNT; CDR2 reads FRNRAP. The CDR3 runs 13 residues.

The rearrangement links TRBV7-9 to TRBJ2-5, with TRBD2 matching 12 bases. V lost 5 bases and J lost 5; bases outside the gene matches: 15. The V gene's germline CDR1 is SEHNR and CDR2 FQNEAQ (reference sequence). The CDR3 totals 18 residues. In nucleotides, the CDR3 is TGTGCCAGCAGCCCCCGACCCGCGACTAGCGGGAGTTGGGAGACCCAGTACTTC. It is translated as CASSPRPATSGSWETQYF.

The chain carries TRBV6-5 and TRBJ2-7; D is unresolved. The CDR3 is 12 residues long. CDR1 is MNHEY and CDR2 is SVGAGI in the germline V gene. Trimming took 4 bases from V and 3 from J, leaving 7 bases between them. CDR3 sequence: CASSFVDYEQYF. In DNA form, the CDR3 reads TGTGCCAGCAGTTTTGTAGACTACGAGCAGTACTTC.

The gene calls are TRBV5-1 and TRBJ1-1; D is unclear. Trimming pared 3 bases from V and 4 bases from J, leaving 19 bases between. Germline V lookup: CDR1 SGHRS, CDR2 YFSETQ. The CDR3 loop spans 16 amino acids. The CDR3 loop is CASSSAGLLGVTEAFF. The CDR3 region has the DNA TGCGCCAGCAGCTCGGCGGGGTTGTTGGGTGTCACTGAAGCTTTCTTT.

The gene calls are TRBV7-9 and TRBJ2-3; TRBD2 agrees at 11 bases. There are 17 residues in the CDR3. The germline V gene encodes CDR1 SEHNR and CDR2 FQNEAQ (reference sequence). Losses at the gene ends were 5 bases for V and 2 bases for J; bases not matched to a gene: 9. CDR3 nucleotide sequence: TGTGCCAGCAGCCCCAGGGGGACTAGCGGACTCACAGATACGCAGTATTTT. Translating it yields CASSPRGTSGLTDTQYF.

The rearrangement uses TRBV6-1 and TRBJ2-7, with 7 bases that match TRBD1. V shed 1 base, J shed 2 bases, and the junction held 5 bases outside the gene matches. Germline CDR1 MNHNS, CDR2 SASEGT. The CDR3 runs to 15 residues. The CDR3 bases are TGTGCCAGCAGTGAAGACTGGACAGGACCCTACGAGCAGTACTTC. This codes for CASSEDWTGPYEQYF.

This clone was seen only a few times. The V gene is TRBV3-1 (or the pseudogene TRBV3-2), the J gene TRBJ2-2; 10 positions match TRBD2. Germline CDR1 reads LGHDT; CDR2 reads YNNKEL (reference sequence). The CDR3 is made up of 16 amino acids. Trimming cost V 2 bases and J 5 bases; bases outside gene matches: 5. CDR3 in DNA: TGTGCCAGCAGCCAAAGTCCACTAGCGGGAACCGGGGAGCTGTTTTTT. Translation: CASSQSPLAGTGELFF.

The gene calls are TRBV19 and TRBJ1-2, with D perhaps matching TRBD1 (5 bases). The CDR3 loop spans 13 amino acids. CDR1 LNHDA and CDR2 SQIVND come from the germline V gene (reference sequence). V was trimmed by 3 bases and J by 6 bases, leaving 11 bases between them. The CDR3 sequence is CASSISQANGYTF. Written as DNA, the CDR3 is TGTGCCAGTAGTATCTCACAGGCTAATGGCTACACCTTC.

This rearrangement joins TRBV5-6 to TRBJ1-1; D possibly corresponds to TRBD1 (5 bases). Germline V gene sequence: CDR1 SGHDT, CDR2 YYEEEE. The CDR3 loop spans 16 amino acids. V lost 4 bases and J lost 0, with 16 bases in between. The DNA of the CDR3 is TGTGCCAGCAGCCCAATGGGGCGGGGAGTGAACACTGAAGCTTTCTTT. Translated, it gives CASSPMGRGVNTEAFF. The whole variable domain, remainder taken from reference TRBV5-6 and TRBJ1-1, is DAGVTQSPTHLIKTRGQQVTLRCSPKSGHDTVSWYQQALGQGPQFIFQYYEEEERQRGNFPDRFSGHQFPNYSSELNVNALLLGDSALYLCASSPMGRGVNTEAFFGQGTRLTVV.

The chain employs TRBV5-1 and TRBJ1-6, with 9 bases lining up with TRBD1. The CDR3 runs 14 residues. Unmatched junction bases numbered 6, after V lost 4 bases and J lost 10 bases. Germline V gives CDR1 SGHRS, CDR2 YFSETQ. CDR3 DNA: TGCGCCAGCAGCCCGATTACAGGGGGCTCACCCCTCCACTTT. Its protein is CASSPITGGSPLHF.

The gene calls are TRBV6-2 or TRBV6-3 and TRBJ2-3; D call uncertain. The CDR3 covers 12 residues. Germline lookup yields CDR1 MNHEY and CDR2 SVGEGT. Between the trimmed V and J ends, which lost 2 bases and 4 bases, there was a span of 4 bases. The CDR3 sequence is CASSYPADTQYF. DNA of the CDR3: TGTGCCAGCAGTTACCCCGCAGATACGCAGTATTTT.

The chain couples TRBV3-1 (or the pseudogene TRBV3-2) to TRBJ2-7; 8 nucleotides match TRBD2. Losses at the gene ends were 1 base for V and 2 bases for J; bases not matched to a gene: 7. The CDR3 consists of 16 residues. From germline, CDR1 is LGHDT and CDR2 YNNKEL (reference sequence). The CDR3 region is CASSQGLGLATYEQYF. The CDR3 nucleotides read TGTGCCAGCAGCCAAGGCCTCGGACTAGCTACCTACGAGCAGTACTTC.

A single count supports this clone. The CDR3 region is CASSPGGAEGYTF. CDR3 DNA sequence: TGCGCCAGCAGCCCGGGGGGGGCGGAAGGCTACACCTTC. This rearrangement joins TRBV5-1 to TRBJ1-2; a possible D gene is TRBD1 (6 bases). Germline V lookup: CDR1 SGHRS, CDR2 YFSETQ. The CDR3 extends over 13 amino acids. Trimming pared 4 bases from V and 8 bases from J, leaving 15 bases between.

This rearrangement joins TRBV4-2 to TRBJ1-5, with TRBD1 as a possible D gene (5 bases). The germline V and J ends were trimmed by 0 bases and 6 bases, with 9 bases remaining between them. This CDR3 has 14 residues. Germline V gene data show CDR1 as LGHNA and CDR2 as YNFKEQ. The CDR3 region is CASSQDGGAQPQHF. Written as DNA, the CDR3 is TGTGCCAGCAGCCAAGATGGCGGGGCTCAGCCCCAGCATTTT.

In the case of this clone: This sample includes further DNA sequences coding for the same CDR3. This sequence joins TRBV5-1 and TRBJ2-7; the match to TRBD2 covers 13 bases. CDR1 is SGHRS and CDR2 is YFSETQ in the germline V gene. CDR3 length: 15 amino acids. J lost 2 bases, V lost 4 bases, and 3 bases had no gene match. The CDR3 DNA is TGCGCCAGCAGCCCGGGGACTAGCGGGACCTACGAGCAGTACTTC. It specifies CASSPGTSGTYEQYF. Supplemented by reference TRBV5-1 and TRBJ2-7, the full variable domain reads KAGVTQTPRYLIKTRGQQVTLSCSPISGHRSVSWYQQTPGQGLQFLFEYFSETQRNKGNFPGRFSGRQFSNSRSEMNVSTLELGDSALYLCASSPGTSGTYEQYFGPGTRLTVT.

This clone has just a few counts. The chain combines TRBV29-1 with TRBJ1-3; TRBD1 matches at 7 bases. Germline CDR1 reads SQVTM; CDR2 reads ANQGSEA. This CDR3 has 16 residues. V trimming: 6 bases; J trimming: 1 base; junction bases outside the gene matches: 12. CDR3 nucleotides: TGCAGCGTGTCCTATCTGACAGGGCTTTCTGGAAACACCATATATTTT. Translation: CSVSYLTGLSGNTIYF.

V and J are TRBV9 and TRBJ1-2; the match to TRBD1 covers 7 bases. The CDR3 sequence is 15 residues long. Losses at the gene ends were 7 bases for V and 1 base for J; bases not matched to a gene: 10. Germline CDR1 and CDR2: SGDLS and YYNGEE. DNA for the CDR3: TGTGCCAGCGGCAGGGGACCAGGGGGTAACTATGGCTACACCTTC. Translation gives CASGRGPGGNYGYTF.

V usage is TRBV27 and J usage is TRBJ2-7, with D perhaps matching TRBD2 (6 bases). CDR1 MNHEY and CDR2 SMNVEV come from the germline V gene (reference sequence). This CDR3 has 16 amino acids. V was shortened by 3 bases and J by 0 bases, with 15 bases between the two germline ends. The CDR3 loop is CASSFAPGLNSYEQYF. Here the CDR3 DNA reads TGTGCCAGCAGTTTCGCCCCCGGACTAAACTCCTACGAGCAGTACTTC.